A selection of T cell receptor beta chains follows, all from one sample in a study of cytomegalovirus exposure and HLA in healthy donors. Data came from immunoSEQ multiplex PCR; TCRdb stores just in-frame clones and leaves some out. The repertoire holds around 75,000 clones, with 78% as singletons. Material: PBMCs. Source of these receptors: a man between 35 and 55 years old in good health and CMV-seronegative. CDR3s include the opening cysteine and the closing phenylalanine or tryptophan. D genes are given only for firm matches. A clone size is listed for some rows: how often the clone was seen (once, few, many), or a class if it is expanded.

V	size	J	D	DNA	CDR3
TRBV4-1	few	TRBJ1-5	TRBD1	TGCGCCAGCAGCCAAGAGAGACAGGGTTTAAGGGGTGGCAATCAGCCCCAGCATTTT	CASSQERQGLRGGNQPQHF
TRBV7-3	.	TRBJ2-3	TRBD2	TGTGCCAGCAGCTTAGGTCCTTCGGGAGGGAGCACAGATACGCAGTATTTT	CASSLGPSGGSTDTQYF
TRBV10-3	.	TRBJ1-2	.	TGTGCCATCAACTCCCAGGAAAGCAACTATGGCTACACCTTC	CAINSQESNYGYTF
TRBV4-1	once	TRBJ1-5	TRBD1	TGCGCCAGCAGCCAGGGGACAGGGAATAATCAGCCCCAGCATTTT	CASSQGTGNNQPQHF
TRBV12-5	few	TRBJ2-5	TRBD1	TGTGCTAGTGGTTTGTCCCCAGACAGGGGGAGGCAAGAGACCCAGTACTTC	CASGLSPDRGRQETQYF
TRBV4-1	.	TRBJ2-3	TRBD1	TGCGCCAGCAGCCAAGGCCGGGACAGGGATTACACAGATACGCAGTATTTT	CASSQGRDRDYTDTQYF
TRBV7-2	.	TRBJ2-3	.	TGTGCCAGCAGCTTTACTTCTCCAGATACGCAGTATTTT	CASSFTSPDTQYF
TRBV2	.	TRBJ1-5	.	TGTGCCAGCAGTGCACAGATCCTTAGCAATCAGCCCCAGCATTTT	CASSAQILSNQPQHF
TRBV7-7	once	TRBJ2-2	.	TGTGCTAGCAGCTTAGGCCCAGGTACCACCGGGGAGCTGTTTTTT	CASSLGPGTTGELFF
TRBV7-8	.	TRBJ2-7	.	TGTGCCAGCAGCCCGGAGGTGGCGGGGCGTTCCTACGAGCAGTACTTC	CASSPEVAGRSYEQYF
TRBV19	.	TRBJ1-2	.	TGTGCCAGTAGTATAGCTTGGGGGGGAAACTATGGCTACACCTTC	CASSIAWGGNYGYTF
TRBV30	.	TRBJ1-2	.	TGTGCCTGGAGTCAGGCGAGCGGCTACACCTTC	CAWSQASGYTF
TRBV30	.	TRBJ1-4	.	TGTGCCTGGAGTGTAATTGTGAGGCCCGAAAAACTGTTTTTT	CAWSVIVRPEKLFF
TRBV6-6	.	TRBJ2-3	.	TGTGCCAGCAGTTACTCCTTAAGGGGGGATACGCAGTATTTT	CASSYSLRGDTQYF
TRBV19	.	TRBJ1-3	.	TGTGCCAGTAGTATTCTCAACAGGTTGGCTGGAAACACCATATATTTT	CASSILNRLAGNTIYF
TRBV9	.	TRBJ1-5	.	TGTGCCAGCAGCGTAGGACAGCCGTCATCGCCCCAGCATTTT	CASSVGQPSSPQHF
TRBV5-1	.	TRBJ1-6	.	TGCGCCAGCAGATATGGACAGCTAATCTATAATTCACCCCTCCACTTT	CASRYGQLIYNSPLHF
TRBV2	medium-sized	TRBJ1-5	.	TGTGCCAGCAGACCCATACAGGGCGCCAATCAGCCCCAGCATTTT	CASRPIQGANQPQHF
TRBV12-2	.	TRBJ1-3	.	TGTGCAAGTCGCCCTAACGGGGACAGAAAGTACCTCTGGAAACACACCATATATTTT	CASRPNGDRKYLWKHTIYF
TRBV4-2	.	TRBJ1-5	.	TGTGCCAGCAGCCAAGCCTCTTATTCAGGACAGCCCCAGCATTTC	CASSQASYSGQPQHF
TRBV10-3	.	TRBJ1-5	TRBD1	TGTGCCATCAGTGCGCGACAGGGCGTGGGATACATTCAGCCCCAGCATTTT	CAISARQGVGYIQPQHF
TRBV7-7	.	TRBJ2-2	.	TGTGCTAGCAGCTTGAGCTCGGTCACCGGGGAGCTGTTTTTT	CASSLSSVTGELFF
TRBV6-6	.	TRBJ2-7	TRBD1	TGTGCCAGCTCCCAGGACAGGGGGAGGTACGAGCAGTACTTC	CASSQDRGRYEQYF
TRBV7-2	.	TRBJ2-7	.	TGTGCCAGCAGCTTGAGTCGGGGGATTCGCTACGAGCAGTACTTC	CASSLSRGIRYEQYF
TRBV6-5	few	TRBJ2-7	.	TGTGCCAGCAGCCTCAGGAATACTGGCCACGAGCAGTACTTC	CASSLRNTGHEQYF
TRBV29-1	.	TRBJ1-2	.	TGCAGCGTTGAGCGGACTGACTATGGCTACCCCTTC	CSVERTDYGYPF
TRBV6-5	.	TRBJ2-1	TRBD1	TGTGCCAGCAGTTACAACGGACAGGGGTCCTACAATGAGCAGTTCTTC	CASSYNGQGSYNEQFF
TRBV13	.	TRBJ2-1	.	TGTGCCAGCAGCCCGCCGGGACTGGTGGACTACAATGAGCAGTTCTTC	CASSPPGLVDYNEQFF
TRBV19	once	TRBJ2-5	TRBD2	TGTGCCAGTAGCCCTGGGAGGGTGGTAGAGACCCAGTACTTC	CASSPGRVVETQYF
TRBV10-2	.	TRBJ1-5	TRBD1	TGCGCCACCAAGGACAGGGGAGGTCAGCCCCAGCATTTT	CATKDRGGQPQHF
TRBV6-5	once	TRBJ2-1	.	TGTGCCAGCAGTTTGTTCCGGAGCGTTTTCTTC	CASSLFRSVFF
TRBV7-6	.	TRBJ1-1	.	TGTGCCAGCAGCTCAGGGGCTGTGGTGAACACTGAAGCTTTCTTT	CASSSGAVVNTEAFF
TRBV10-3	.	TRBJ1-1	.	TGTGCCATCAGTGAGTCCGGGACAAAGAACACTGAAGCTTTCTTT	CAISESGTKNTEAFF
TRBV28	.	TRBJ1-3	.	TGTGCCAGCAGTGGACCCGACACGGGATTATACACCATATATTTT	CASSGPDTGLYTIYF
TRBV5-1	.	TRBJ1-5	.	TGCGCCAGCAGCTTGGGTACAAATAGCAATCAGCCCCAGCATTTT	CASSLGTNSNQPQHF
TRBV30	.	TRBJ1-2	.	TGTGCCTGGGACAGGACAGTGGCATACCCCTTC	CAWDRTVAYPF
TRBV7-2	.	TRBJ1-1	.	TGTGCCAGCAGCCTGGGGCCCGGGGAAGCTTTCTTT	CASSLGPGEAFF
TRBV2	few	TRBJ2-3	.	TGTGCCAGCAGCGCTACTAGCATGTTCGATACGCAGTATTTT	CASSATSMFDTQYF
TRBV7-3	.	TRBJ2-1	TRBD1	TGTGCCAGCAGCTTTTCTCCACAGGGGGCTTACAATGAGCAGTTCTTC	CASSFSPQGAYNEQFF
TRBV15	.	TRBJ2-2	.	TGTGCCACCAGCAGAGTTCCAACGAACACCGGGGAGCTGTTTTTT	CATSRVPTNTGELFF
TRBV30	.	TRBJ1-4	TRBD1	TGTGCCTGGACCAAAACGGAGGGGGCCCAGAATGAAAAACTGTTTTTT	CAWTKTEGAQNEKLFF
TRBV9	.	TRBJ2-7	TRBD2	TGTGCCAGCAGCCCTCAACTAGCGGGGTACGAGCAGTACTTC	CASSPQLAGYEQYF
TRBV29-1	.	TRBJ2-1	.	TGCAGCGTTGAAGTAGCAAGGGAGCAGTTCTTC	CSVEVAREQFF
TRBV27	.	TRBJ2-1	TRBD1	TGTGCCAGCACAACAGGGGGCGCCTACAATGAGCAGTTCTTC	CASTTGGAYNEQFF
TRBV7-9	.	TRBJ2-3	TRBD2	TGTGCCAGCAGCTTGAATTCCGGGAGGGCAGATACGCAGTATTTT	CASSLNSGRADTQYF
TRBV6-4	.	TRBJ1-6	TRBD1	TGTGCCAGCAGCCTGGAAGGGACAGGGTCACCCCTCCACTTT	CASSLEGTGSPLHF